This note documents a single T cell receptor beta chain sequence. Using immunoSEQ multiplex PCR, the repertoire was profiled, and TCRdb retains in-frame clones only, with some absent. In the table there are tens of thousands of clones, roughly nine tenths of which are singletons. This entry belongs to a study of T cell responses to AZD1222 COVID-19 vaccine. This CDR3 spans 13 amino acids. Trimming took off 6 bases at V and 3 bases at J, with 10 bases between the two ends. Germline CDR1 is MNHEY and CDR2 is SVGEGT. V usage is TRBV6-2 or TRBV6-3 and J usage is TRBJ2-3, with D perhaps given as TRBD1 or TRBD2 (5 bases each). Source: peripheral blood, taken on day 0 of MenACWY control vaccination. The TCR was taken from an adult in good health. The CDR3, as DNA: TGTGCCAGCAGCCTCTGGGGGACAGATACGCAGTATTTT. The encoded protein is CASSLWGTDTQYF.